This T cell receptor beta chain was identified in a study of OX40 agonist ivuxolimab in advanced cancers. Study details: Patients undergoing dose escalation presented with hepatocellular carcinoma, melanoma, renal cell or head and neck cancer.

As concerns this clone: Its antigen is not known.

Broader study findings: Certain nonresponders additionally had low normalized T-cell clonal expansion. At doses 0.1 to 3.0 mg/kg, CD4+ and CD8+ clones expanded. Clonal expansion was among the lowest in partial responders at 0.1-3.0 mg/kg, especially CD8+.

V trimming: 5 bases; J trimming: 4 bases; junction bases outside the gene matches: 12. Germline CDR1 and CDR2: SGHTA and FQGTGA. The CDR3 length is 16 residues. Measured with immunoSEQ multiplex PCR; TCRdb has only the in-frame clones, and not every one. The sample gives around 44,000 clones, around nine tenths of which show up once; more than 10% is in the top ten. The chain couples TRBV7-3 to TRBJ1-2; 8 positions agree with TRBD1. The receptor's source is an adult with an advanced solid tumor such as melanoma, head and neck, liver or kidney cancer. Source: CD4+ or CD8+ T cells sorted from blood, taken in a trial of the OX40 agonist ivuxolimab. This CDR3 reads CASSPAATGVSYGYTF. For the CDR3, the DNA is TGTGCCAGCAGCCCGGCAGCGACAGGGGTTTCCTATGGCTACACCTTC.